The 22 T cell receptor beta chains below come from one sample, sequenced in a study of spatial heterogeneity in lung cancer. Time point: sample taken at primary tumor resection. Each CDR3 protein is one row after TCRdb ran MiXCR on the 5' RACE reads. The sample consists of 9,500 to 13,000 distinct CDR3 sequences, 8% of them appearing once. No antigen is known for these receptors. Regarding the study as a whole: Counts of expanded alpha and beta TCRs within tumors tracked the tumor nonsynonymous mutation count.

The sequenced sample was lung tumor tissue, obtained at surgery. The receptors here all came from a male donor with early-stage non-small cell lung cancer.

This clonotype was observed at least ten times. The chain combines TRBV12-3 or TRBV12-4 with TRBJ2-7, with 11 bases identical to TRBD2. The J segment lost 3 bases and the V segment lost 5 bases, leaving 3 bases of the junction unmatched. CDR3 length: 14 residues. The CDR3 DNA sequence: TGTGCCAGCAGTATTGGGACTAGCGGCTACGAGCAGTACTTC. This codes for CASSIGTSGYEQYF.

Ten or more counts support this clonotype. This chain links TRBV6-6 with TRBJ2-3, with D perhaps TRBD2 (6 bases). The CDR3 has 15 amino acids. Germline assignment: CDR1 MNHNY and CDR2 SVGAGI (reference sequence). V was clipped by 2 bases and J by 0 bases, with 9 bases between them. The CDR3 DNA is TGTGCCAGCAGTTACCAAGGGACTAGCACAGATACGCAGTATTTT. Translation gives CASSYQGTSTDTQYF.

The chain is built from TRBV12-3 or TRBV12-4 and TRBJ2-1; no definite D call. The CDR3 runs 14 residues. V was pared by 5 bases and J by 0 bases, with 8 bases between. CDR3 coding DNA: TGTGCCAGCAGTCGCCTGAGCTCCTACAATGAGCAGTTCTTC. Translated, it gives CASSRLSSYNEQFF.

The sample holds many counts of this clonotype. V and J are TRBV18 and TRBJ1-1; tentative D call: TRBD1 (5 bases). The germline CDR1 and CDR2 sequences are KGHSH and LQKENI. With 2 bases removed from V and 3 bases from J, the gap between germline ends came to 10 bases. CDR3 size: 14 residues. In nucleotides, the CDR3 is TGTGCCAGCTCACCAAAGGGACTTCACACTGAAGCTTTCTTT. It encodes CASSPKGLHTEAFF.

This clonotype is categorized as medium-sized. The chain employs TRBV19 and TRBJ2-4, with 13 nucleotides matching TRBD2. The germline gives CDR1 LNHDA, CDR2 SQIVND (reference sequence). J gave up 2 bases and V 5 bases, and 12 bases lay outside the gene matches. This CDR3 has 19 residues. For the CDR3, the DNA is TGTGCCAGTAGTTCCTCACCCCGACTAGCGGGAGGTACCAAAAACATTCAGTACTTC. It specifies CASSSSPRLAGGTKNIQYF.

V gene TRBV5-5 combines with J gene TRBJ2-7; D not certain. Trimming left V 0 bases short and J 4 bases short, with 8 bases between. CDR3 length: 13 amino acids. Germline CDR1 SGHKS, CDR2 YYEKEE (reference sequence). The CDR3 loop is CASSLVSQYEQYF. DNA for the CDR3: TGTGCCAGCAGCTTGGTATCGCAATACGAGCAGTACTTC. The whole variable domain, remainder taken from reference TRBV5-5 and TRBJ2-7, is DAGVTQSPTHLIKTRGQQVTLRCSPISGHKSVSWYQQVLGQGPQFIFQYYEKEERGRGNFPDRFSARQFPNYSSELNVNALLLGDSALYLCASSLVSQYEQYFGPGTRLTVT.

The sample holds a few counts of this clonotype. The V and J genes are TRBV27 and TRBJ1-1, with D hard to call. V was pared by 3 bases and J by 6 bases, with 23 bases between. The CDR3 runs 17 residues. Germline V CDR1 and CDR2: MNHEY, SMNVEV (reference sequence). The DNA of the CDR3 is TGTGCCAGCAGTTTTGGCAACGTTGGGGTCTGGGAATCTGAAGCTTTCTTT. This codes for CASSFGNVGVWESEAFF.

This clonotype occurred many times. CDR3 coding DNA: TGTGCCTGGACCCAACGGGTGGGTTTGGACACTGAAGCTTTCTTT. This translates into CAWTQRVGLDTEAFF. This chain links TRBV30 with TRBJ1-1; no definite D call. This CDR3 has 15 amino acids. CDR1 and CDR2 from the germline V gene are GTSNPN and SVGIG (reference sequence). V was cut by 4 bases and J by 3 bases, with 18 bases left in between.

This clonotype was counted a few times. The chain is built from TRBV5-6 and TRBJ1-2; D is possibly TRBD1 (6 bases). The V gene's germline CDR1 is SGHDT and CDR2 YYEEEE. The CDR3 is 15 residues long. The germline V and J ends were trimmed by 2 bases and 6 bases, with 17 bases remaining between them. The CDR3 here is CASSLTGNPENGYTF. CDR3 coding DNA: TGTGCCAGCAGCTTAACAGGGAATCCAGAGAATGGCTACACCTTC.

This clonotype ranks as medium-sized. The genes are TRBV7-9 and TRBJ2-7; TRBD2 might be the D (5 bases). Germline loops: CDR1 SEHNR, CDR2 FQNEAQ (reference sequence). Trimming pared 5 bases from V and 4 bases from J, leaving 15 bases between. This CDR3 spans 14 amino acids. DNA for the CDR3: TGTGCCAGCAGCACTAGGGCTTGGGGATACGAGCAGTACTTC. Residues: CASSTRAWGYEQYF. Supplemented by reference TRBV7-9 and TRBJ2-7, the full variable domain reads DTGVSQNPRHKITKRGQNVTFRCDPISEHNRLYWYRQTLGQGPEFLTYFQNEAQLEKSRLLSDRFSAERPKGSFSTLEIQRTEQGDSAMYLCASSTRAWGYEQYFGPGTRLTVT.

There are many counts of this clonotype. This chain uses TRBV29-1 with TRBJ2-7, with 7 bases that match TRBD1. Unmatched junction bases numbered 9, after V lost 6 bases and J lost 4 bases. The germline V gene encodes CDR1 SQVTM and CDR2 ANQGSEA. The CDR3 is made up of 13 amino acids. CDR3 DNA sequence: TGCAGCGTGACTCCGGGACAGCTTTACGAGCAGTACTTC. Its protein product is CSVTPGQLYEQYF.

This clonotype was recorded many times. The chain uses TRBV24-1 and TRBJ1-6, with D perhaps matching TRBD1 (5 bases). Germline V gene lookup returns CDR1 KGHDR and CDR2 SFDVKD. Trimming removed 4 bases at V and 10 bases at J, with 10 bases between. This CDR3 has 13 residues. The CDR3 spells CATSEDGTSPLHF. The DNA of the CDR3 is TGTGCCACCAGTGAGGATGGGACCTCACCCCTCCACTTT.

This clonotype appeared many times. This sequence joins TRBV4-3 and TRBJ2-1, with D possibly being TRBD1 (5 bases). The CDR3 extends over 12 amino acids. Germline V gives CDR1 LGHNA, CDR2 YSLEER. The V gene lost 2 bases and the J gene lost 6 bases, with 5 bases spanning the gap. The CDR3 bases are TGCGCCAGCAGCCAACAGGGCAATGAGCAGTTCTTC. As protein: CASSQQGNEQFF.

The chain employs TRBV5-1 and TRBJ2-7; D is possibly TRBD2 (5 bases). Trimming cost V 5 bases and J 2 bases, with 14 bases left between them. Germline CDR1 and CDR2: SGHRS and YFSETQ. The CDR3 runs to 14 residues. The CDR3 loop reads CASRASTTTYEQYF. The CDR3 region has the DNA TGCGCCAGCAGAGCCTCGACTACAACCTACGAGCAGTACTTC.

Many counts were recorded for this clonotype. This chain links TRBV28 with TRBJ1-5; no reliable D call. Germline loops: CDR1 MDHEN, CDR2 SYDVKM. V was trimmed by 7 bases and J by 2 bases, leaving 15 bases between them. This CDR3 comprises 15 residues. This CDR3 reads CASKLSGGGNQPQHF. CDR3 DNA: TGTGCCAGCAAACTCAGCGGCGGGGGCAATCAGCCCCAGCATTTT. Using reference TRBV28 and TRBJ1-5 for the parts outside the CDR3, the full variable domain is DVKVTQSSRYLVKRTGEKVFLECVQDMDHENMFWYRQDPGLGLRLIYFSYDVKMKEKGDIPEGYSVSREKKERFSLILESASTNQTSMYLCASKLSGGGNQPQHFGDGTRLSIL.

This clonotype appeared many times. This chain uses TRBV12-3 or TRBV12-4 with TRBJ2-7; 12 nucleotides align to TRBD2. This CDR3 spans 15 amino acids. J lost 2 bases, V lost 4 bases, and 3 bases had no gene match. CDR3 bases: TGTGCCAGCAGTTACGCTAGCGGGGGGGCCTACGAGCAGTACTTC. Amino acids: CASSYASGGAYEQYF.

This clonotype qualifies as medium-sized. CDR3 bases: TGCGCCAGCAGCCAAGATCGGGGGCAGGGATACTATGGCTACACCTTC. Its translation: CASSQDRGQGYYGYTF. The rearrangement joins TRBV4-3 to TRBJ1-2, with D possibly matching TRBD1 (6 bases). Looked up from germline, CDR1 is LGHNA and CDR2 is YSLEER. The V end lost 0 bases, the J end lost 3 bases, and 14 bases lay between the germline ends. The length of the CDR3 is 16 residues.

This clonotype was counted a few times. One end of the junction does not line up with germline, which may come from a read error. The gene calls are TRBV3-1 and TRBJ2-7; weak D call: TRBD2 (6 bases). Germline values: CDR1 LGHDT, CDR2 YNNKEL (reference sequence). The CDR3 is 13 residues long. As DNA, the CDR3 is TGTGTCAGCAGCCCGGGACTTACTTACGAGCAGTACTTC. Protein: CVSSPGLTYEQYF.

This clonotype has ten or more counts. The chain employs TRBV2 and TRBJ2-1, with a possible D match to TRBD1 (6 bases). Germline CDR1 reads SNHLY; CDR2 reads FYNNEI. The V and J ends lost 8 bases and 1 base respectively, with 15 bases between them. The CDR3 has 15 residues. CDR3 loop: CASRDRRTSYNEQFF. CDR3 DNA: TGTGCCAGCCGAGACAGGCGGACGTCCTACAATGAGCAGTTCTTC.

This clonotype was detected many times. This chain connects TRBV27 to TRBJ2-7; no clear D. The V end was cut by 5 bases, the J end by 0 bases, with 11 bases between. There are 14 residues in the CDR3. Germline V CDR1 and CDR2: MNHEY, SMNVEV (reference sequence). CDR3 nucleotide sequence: TGTGCCAGCAGTACCAAATTTTTCTCCTACGAGCAGTACTTC. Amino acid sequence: CASSTKFFSYEQYF.

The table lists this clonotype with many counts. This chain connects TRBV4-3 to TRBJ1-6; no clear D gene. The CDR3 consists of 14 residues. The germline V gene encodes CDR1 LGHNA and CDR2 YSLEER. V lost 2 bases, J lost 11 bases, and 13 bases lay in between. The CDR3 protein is CASSQRTARTPLHF. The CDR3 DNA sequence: TGCGCCAGCAGCCAAAGGACGGCAAGAACACCCCTCCACTTT.

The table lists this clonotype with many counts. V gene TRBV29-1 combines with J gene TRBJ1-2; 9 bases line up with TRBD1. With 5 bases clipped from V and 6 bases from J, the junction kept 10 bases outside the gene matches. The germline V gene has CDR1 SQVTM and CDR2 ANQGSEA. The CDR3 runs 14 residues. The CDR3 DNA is TGCAGCGTTCAACAAGCGGACAGGGGCGATGGCTACACCTTC. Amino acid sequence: CSVQQADRGDGYTF.